The source of this T cell receptor beta chain is a study of Graves' ophthalmopathy and Graves' hyperthyroidism (dated 2018 in TCRdb). For the study in its entirety: Stable hyperthyroidism was defined as no progression to ophthalmopathy within 18 months of follow-up. The study used signatures of the TCR beta repertoire to tell Graves' ophthalmopathy apart from Graves' hyperthyroidism and to predict which patients would progress to ophthalmopathy. In total, 135 blood samples were TCR-sequenced: approximately 42 ophthalmopathy, some 75 hyperthyroidism and approximately 17 hyperthyroidism-to-ophthalmopathy patients. To explore V-J signatures distinguishing ophthalmopathy from hyperthyroidism, a discovery set of 100 patients (roughly 45 ophthalmopathy, 57 stable hyperthyroidism) was enrolled. An independent validation cohort comprised roughly 20 hyperthyroidism patients and about 16 patients who later progressed from hyperthyroidism to ophthalmopathy. In roughly 6 hyperthyroidism patients, the T-cell repertoire of thyroid tissue was compared with the T-cell repertoire of blood. Following sampling, methimazole starting at 30 mg daily was administered to hyperthyroidism patients, and high-dose intravenous methylprednisolone was administered to ophthalmopathy patients. Study-level results and caveats: In validation, the model predicted ophthalmopathy progression with 70.59% sensitivity and 72.22% specificity; roughly 12 predicted patients were CT-confirmed with GO in a median of around 6.5 months. No statistical method was used to predetermine the sample size, and group allocation was not hidden from the investigators. In cross-validation, the 13-signature model distinguished ophthalmopathy from stable hyperthyroidism with 85% to 90% sensitivity and just under 84% specificity, and in the test set the corresponding values were approximately 79% and 70%. Most of the expanded thyroid clonotypes with a frequency above 0.001 were also detected in blood, and it was suggested that the thyroid immune response may be reflected by blood repertoires.

The hyperthyroidism patients were 18 to 65 years old and newly diagnosed, with a disease duration of less than 2 months. Patients with other autoimmune diseases, uncontrolled infections, pregnancy or lactation were excluded. Clinical symptoms, serum thyroxine, TRAb, thyroid ultrasound and orbital computed tomography formed the basis of the diagnosis. Total RNA was extracted with Trizol reagent and quality-checked on an Agilent 2100 Bioanalyzer. The V end gives up 9 bases and the J end 2 bases, leaving 13 bases in the junction not matched to a gene. Per the germline V gene (reference sequence), SEHNR is the CDR1 and FQNEAQ is the CDR2. The CDR3 is 16 amino acids long, termini counted. CDR3 DNA is the only sequence kept; it has 48 bases, read in frame from the first base. On this clonotype itself: Its antigen has not been determined. No conserved phenylalanine or tryptophan ends this CDR3, so it is likely a read error.

For repertoire sequencing, the TCR beta CDR3 regions were amplified from RNA transcripts. The first round was an RT-PCR using HTBI primers with the Qiagen OneStep RT-PCR kit, and this first round was followed by a second-round multiplex PCR, then size selection and purification. The libraries underwent paired-end sequencing with 100 bp reads on an Illumina HiSeq2000. On the authors' methods: SOAPnuke was used for read processing, and reads with adapters, uncalled bases, a mean Phred below 15, or no exact constant-primer or identifier match were discarded. COPE v1.2.5 was used to merge the high-quality paired reads. Clonotypes were defined as unique nucleotide sequences and were aligned to IMGT TRB V, D and J references using MiTCR v1.1. Only V-J combinations with frequency above 0.0001 were analysed, covering around 99% of repertoires. A TCR clonal expansion and chaos score per V-J combination was defined as the ratio of F50 clonal expansion to chaos observed in the TCRdist matrix. Welch's t-statistics and random forest were used to reduce the features to 13 V-J combinations, which were then used as input to a naive Bayes classifier. The similarity between thyroid and blood repertoires was quantified using the Morisita-Horn index. In TCRdb, the public reads were trimmed at Q25 with fastp and aligned with MiXCR, with productive beta chains retained. Entries are consolidated by CDR3 protein sequence, retaining the most common genes and DNA. These V and J calls derive from TCRdb rather than the authors' analysis. This sample lists 900,000 to 1,200,000 distinct CDR3 sequences; roughly two fifths were detected once. The top ten clonotypes cover around 10% of the sample.

The rearrangement combines TRBV7-9 with TRBJ1-2, and 9 junctional nucleotides match TRBD1. This sequence was found in an adult man with Graves' hyperthyroidism. The sequencing input was peripheral blood or thyroid tissue (not recorded which). At the DNA level, the sequence is TGTGCCAGTAGCCCGCGGGGACAGGGCGCCAACTATGGCTACACCTAC. Translation gives CASSPRGQGANYGYTY.